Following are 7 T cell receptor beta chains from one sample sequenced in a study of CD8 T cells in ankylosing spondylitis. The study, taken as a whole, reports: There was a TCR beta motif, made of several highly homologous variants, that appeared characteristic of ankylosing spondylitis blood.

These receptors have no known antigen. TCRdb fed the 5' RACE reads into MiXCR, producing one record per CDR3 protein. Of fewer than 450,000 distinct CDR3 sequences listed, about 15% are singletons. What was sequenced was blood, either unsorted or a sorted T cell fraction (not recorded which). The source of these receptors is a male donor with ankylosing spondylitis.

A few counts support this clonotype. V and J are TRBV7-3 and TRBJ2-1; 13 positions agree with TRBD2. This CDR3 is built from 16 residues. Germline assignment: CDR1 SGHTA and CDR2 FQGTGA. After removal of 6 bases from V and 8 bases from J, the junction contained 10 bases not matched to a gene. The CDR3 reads CASRSPGLAGSDEQFF. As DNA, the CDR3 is TGTGCCAGCAGATCTCCGGGACTAGCGGGATCGGATGAGCAGTTCTTC. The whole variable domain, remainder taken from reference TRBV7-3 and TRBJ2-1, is GAGVSQTPSNKVTEKGKYVELRCDPISGHTALYWYRQSLGQGPEFLIYFQGTGAADDSGLPNDRFFAVRPEGSVSTLKIQRTERGDSAVYLCASRSPGLAGSDEQFFGPGTRLTVL.

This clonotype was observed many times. For the CDR3, the DNA is TGCAGCGTTGGAGCTAGCAATGAGCAGTTCTTC. Protein: CSVGASNEQFF. This sequence joins TRBV29-1 and TRBJ2-1; D uncertain. This CDR3 has 11 amino acids. The germline V and J ends were trimmed by 4 bases and 6 bases, with 7 bases remaining between them. Germline V CDR1 and CDR2: SQVTM, ANQGSEA.

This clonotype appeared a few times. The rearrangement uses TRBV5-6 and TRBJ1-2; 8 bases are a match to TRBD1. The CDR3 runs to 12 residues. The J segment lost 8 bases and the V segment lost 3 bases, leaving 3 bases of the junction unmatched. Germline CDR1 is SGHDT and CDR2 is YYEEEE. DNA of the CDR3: TGTGCCAGCAGCTCCGGGACAGGAGGCTACACCTTC. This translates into CASSSGTGGYTF. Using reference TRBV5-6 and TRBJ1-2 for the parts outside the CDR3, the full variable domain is DAGVTQSPTHLIKTRGQQVTLRCSPKSGHDTVSWYQQALGQGPQFIFQYYEEEERQRGNFPDRFSGHQFPNYSSELNVNALLLGDSALYLCASSSGTGGYTFGSGTRLTVV.

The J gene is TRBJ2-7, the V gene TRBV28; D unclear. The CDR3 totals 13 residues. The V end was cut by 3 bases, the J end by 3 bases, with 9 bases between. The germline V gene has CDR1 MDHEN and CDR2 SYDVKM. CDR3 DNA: TGTGCCAGCAGTTTGACTGCCCTCTACGAGCAGTACTTC. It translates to CASSLTALYEQYF.

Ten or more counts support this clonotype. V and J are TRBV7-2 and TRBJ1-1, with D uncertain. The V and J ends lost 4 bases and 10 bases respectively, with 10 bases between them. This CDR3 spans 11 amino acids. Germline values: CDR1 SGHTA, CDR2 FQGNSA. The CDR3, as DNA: TGTGCCAGCAGCTCCGACTTTGGAGCTTTCTTT. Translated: CASSSDFGAFF. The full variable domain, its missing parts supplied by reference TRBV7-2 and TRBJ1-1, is GAGVSQSPSNKVTEKGKDVELRCDPISGHTALYWYRQSLGQGLEFLIYFQGNSAPDKSGLPSDRFSAERTGGSVSTLTIQRTQQEDSAVYLCASSSDFGAFFGQGTRLTVV.

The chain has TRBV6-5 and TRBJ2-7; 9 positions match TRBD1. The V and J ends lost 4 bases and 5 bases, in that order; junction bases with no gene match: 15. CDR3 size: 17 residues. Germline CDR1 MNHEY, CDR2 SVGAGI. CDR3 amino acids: CASSFFPPGTGLDEQYF. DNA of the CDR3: TGTGCCAGCAGTTTTTTTCCCCCCGGGACAGGGCTCGACGAGCAGTACTTC.

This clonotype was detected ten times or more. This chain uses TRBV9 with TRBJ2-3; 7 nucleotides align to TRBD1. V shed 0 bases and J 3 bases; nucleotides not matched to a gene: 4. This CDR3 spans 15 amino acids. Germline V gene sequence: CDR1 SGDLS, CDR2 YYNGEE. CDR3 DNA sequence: TGTGCCAGCAGCGTAGAGGGGGCTAGGACAGATACGCAGTATTTT. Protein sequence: CASSVEGARTDTQYF.